This T cell receptor beta chain came from a study of shared clonotypes between healthy human individuals. Overall study: Three plates were used per donor for CD4 naive, three for CD4 memory, two for CD8 naive and one for CD8 memory.

TCRdb's copy holds only in-frame clones and misses some; the assay was immunoSEQ multiplex PCR. The table includes 1.5 million to 2.5 million clones, about 95% detected once. A remark on this clone: The antigen is undetermined.

Naive CD8 cells comprised CD45RO-negative, CCR7-positively selected cells, excluding terminally differentiated effector memory CD45RA+ cells. Study-wide results and caveats: Naive subsets generally exceeded memory subsets in estimated richness. For naive CD4 cells, approximately 5% of clonotypes were shared across a few donors. Sampling covered nothing but blood. Tissue TCR repertoires likely differ from those found in blood.

The germline CDR1 and CDR2 sequences are SQVTM and ANQGSEA. The CDR3 is 14 residues long. V lost 5 bases to trimming and J lost 2 bases, with 16 bases between them. The sequence derives from a man aged 18 to 35 in good health. The chain employs TRBV29-1 and TRBJ2-7, with D maybe TRBD1 (6 bases). What was sequenced was naive CD8+ T cells sorted from blood. For the CDR3, the DNA is TGCAGCGTTCTGGGGACATCGCCTGCCTACGAGCAGTACTTC. It translates to CSVLGTSPAYEQYF.